This TCR beta chain was retrieved from a study of tumor-infiltrating lymphocytes in primary liver carcinoma (dated by TCRdb to 2016 to 2017). Concerning the study at large: Hepatocellular carcinoma (four) or combined HCC and intrahepatic cholangiocarcinoma (one) was present in the five patients, who were three men and two women aged 30 to 69 years. The five patients had tumors of stage T1-T3 N0M0, with maximum diameters ranging from roughly 4.2 to 10 cm. Samples yielded roughly 3.65 to 7.13 million productive TCRbeta reads; read depth did not differ significantly between tissue types. The study combined TCRbeta repertoire sequencing, expression microarrays and whole-exome sequencing across five regions of each liver tumor, with adjacent normal tissue and blood. A total of about 35 specimens from 5 patients, comprising around 25 tumor regions, 5 adjacent noncancerous liver tissues and 5 peripheral blood samples, were covered by TCRbeta repertoire sequencing. Technical replicate repertoires showed high reproducibility, with mean shared-clone rates roughly 0.89 and correlation coefficients above 0.98. Broader findings and caveats from the paper: The top 250 clones accounted for a significantly greater share of the repertoire in tumors than in blood (p = 0.039). Because only the TCR beta chain was sequenced and unpaired alpha chains were not captured, true repertoire diversity is likely underestimated. With just a few patients in the study, the authors point out that the findings should be validated in a larger study. Repertoire overlap was higher between tumor regions (mean about 36%) than tumor-adjacent (approximately 17%) or tumor-blood (about 15%) pairs, consistent with antigen-driven expansion. Since the samples were bulk and unsorted, there was no way to compare CD4+ and CD8+ T cell repertoires.

Without any cell sorting, total RNA and DNA were extracted together from around 20-30 mg of bulk tissue using the AllPrep DNA/RNA mini kit. Between November 2015 and early 2016, several patients in China with histopathologically diagnosed primary liver carcinoma had surgical resection. At the time of sampling, the patients were treatment-naive and had chronic HBV infection. Fresh tumor and adjacent tissue pieces were bisected, with one half stored in RNAlater at -80 degrees C and the other half sent for histology. Starting from approximately 500 ng total RNA, TCRbeta-specific cDNA was produced by reverse transcription with a constant-region primer and ProtoScript II reverse transcriptase. The TCRbeta libraries were prepared through three rounds of nested multiplex PCR following a slightly modified ARM-PCR procedure. Sample barcodes and Illumina adapters were added in a final 25-cycle PCR with Deep VentR polymerase. Before sequencing, amplicons between 200 and 500 bp were purified from gel using a QIAquick gel extraction kit. An Illumina HiSeq 2500 was used to sequence the TCRbeta amplicons with 250-bp paired-end reads. Per the source publication's procedure: Reads were quality-trimmed with Trimmomatic v0.33, and paired reads were merged with FLASH v1.2.11 to recover full CDR3 sequences. V, D and J germline segments were assigned to the rearranged TCRbeta sequences using MiGEC v1.2.1b. Clonotype statistics and Shannon-Wiener diversity indices were computed with VDJtools v1.0.0. Except for diversity analysis, only each sample's 250 most abundant clonotypes were used in subsequent analyses to reduce sampling bias. Clones were called with MiXCR by TCRdb after fastp trimmed the public reads at Q25, and only in-frame beta chains were retained. Entries that share a CDR3 protein sequence are merged under the most common genes and DNA. The V and J calls and clone size are TCRdb's, not the authors'. The sample has 80,000 to 100,000 distinct CDR3 sequences on record, roughly 70% of them singletons. The top ten hold around 26% of the sample.

Concerning this clonotype itself: Its antigen is still unknown. Base qualities are not recorded, but no much larger clone differs from it by a single base.

The TCR sequence derives from a middle-aged man with primary liver carcinoma and hepatitis B virus infection. Sequenced material: tumor-adjacent normal liver tissue.

The DNA sequence follows: TGTGCCTGGAGTGGGGGCGAGGAGCTGTTTTTT. This is translated as CAWSGGEELFF. Recombination connected TRBV30 to TRBJ2-2, and the D gene may be TRBD1, 5 bases matching. The CDR3 spans 11 residues, from the cysteine through the phenylalanine. The CDR3 DNA has 33 bases and is translated from base 1. Trimming takes 1 base from V and 10 bases from J, and the germline ends sit 7 bases apart. Taken from the germline V gene (reference sequence), the CDR1 and CDR2 loops are GTSNPN and SVGIG.